The entry that follows covers one T cell receptor (beta chain) sequence. Its antigen is undetermined. This specimen comes from a study of CD8+ T cells in alopecia areata. General study points: Sequencing of scalp samples also captures resident alphabeta T cells of normal skin. Lesional tissue from the scalp (especially in alopecia totalis/universalis) showed higher clonality than normal scalp. A large proportion of expanded lesional clones were detected persisting in scalp and blood during tofacitinib.

In germline, CDR1 is SGHRS, CDR2 YFSETQ. J was trimmed by 4 bases and V by 4 bases; bases with no gene match: 9. The CDR3 totals 17 residues. Treatment here: oral pan-JAK inhibitor, 5-10 mg twice daily. PBMCs yielded sorted CD4+ and CD8+ T cells. RNA was extracted and reverse transcribed into cDNA as the sequencing template. The assay was immunoSEQ multiplex PCR, and TCRdb's table has in-frame clones only and misses some. The table has hundreds of thousands of clones, approximately 72% seen once. The sample consisted of CD4+ T cells sorted from blood, taken at week 44, from a patient treated with tofacitinib. The receptor was derived from a human donor with alopecia areata. This chain joins TRBV5-1 and TRBJ2-3; 13 bases line up with TRBD2. CDR3 protein: CASSQGLAGAVADTQYF. CDR3 coding DNA: TGCGCCAGCAGCCAAGGACTAGCGGGGGCTGTGGCAGATACGCAGTATTTT. Variable domain in full (rest from reference TRBV5-1 and TRBJ2-3): KAGVTQTPRYLIKTRGQQVTLSCSPISGHRSVSWYQQTPGQGLQFLFEYFSETQRNKGNFPGRFSGRQFSNSRSEMNVSTLELGDSALYLCASSQGLAGAVADTQYFGPGTRLTVL.